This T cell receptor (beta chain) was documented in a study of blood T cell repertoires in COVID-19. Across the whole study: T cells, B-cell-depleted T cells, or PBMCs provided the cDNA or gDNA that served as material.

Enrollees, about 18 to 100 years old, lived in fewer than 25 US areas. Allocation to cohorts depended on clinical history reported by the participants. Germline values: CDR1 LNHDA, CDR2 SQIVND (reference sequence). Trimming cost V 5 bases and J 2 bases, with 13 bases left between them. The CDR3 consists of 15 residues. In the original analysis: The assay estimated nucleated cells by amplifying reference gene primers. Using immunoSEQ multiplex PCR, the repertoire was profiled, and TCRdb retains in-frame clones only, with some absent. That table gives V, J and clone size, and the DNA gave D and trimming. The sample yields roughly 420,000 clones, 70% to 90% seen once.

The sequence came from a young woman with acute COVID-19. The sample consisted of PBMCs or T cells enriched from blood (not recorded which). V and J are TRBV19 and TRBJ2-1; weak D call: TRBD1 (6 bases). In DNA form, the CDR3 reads TGTGCCAGTAGTTCGCCCCAGGGGACCTACAATGAGCAGTTCTTC. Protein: CASSSPQGTYNEQFF. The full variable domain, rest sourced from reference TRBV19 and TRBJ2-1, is DGGITQSPKYLFRKEGQNVTLSCEQNLNHDAMYWYRQDPGQGLRLIYYSQIVNDFQKGDIAEGYSVSREKKESFPLTVTSAQKNPTAFYLCASSSPQGTYNEQFFGPGTRLTVL.